This entry lists 29 T cell receptor beta chains sequenced from one sample in a study of cytomegalovirus exposure and HLA in healthy donors. The PCR made use of 60 Vbeta and 13 Jbeta primers. Method: immunoSEQ multiplex PCR; TCRdb's copy keeps in-frame clones and lacks some. The sample holds some 140,000 clones, 60% to 75% seen once. Sequenced material: PBMCs. These receptors originate from a human donor in good health.

The J gene is TRBJ2-7, the V gene TRBV4-1; TRBD2 agrees at 15 bases. This CDR3 contains 15 residues. Germline CDR1 and CDR2: MGHRA and YSYEKL. Trimming removed 1 base from V and 6 bases from J; junction bases left unmatched: 1. CDR3 amino acids: CASSQGTSGRGEQYF. The CDR3, as DNA: TGCGCCAGCAGCCAAGGGACTAGCGGGAGGGGCGAGCAGTACTTC.

The chain couples TRBV29-1 to TRBJ2-5; 7 bases map to TRBD2. The DNA end lines up better with TRBJ2-7; the J call may be wrong. The CDR3 consists of 13 residues. Germline-derived CDR1 and CDR2 are SQVTM and ANQGSEA. CDR3 nucleotides: TGCAGCGCCCATGGCGGGAGTACCGACGAGCAGTACTTC. Translating it yields CSAHGGSTDEQYF.

This chain connects TRBV11-2 to TRBJ1-2; D perhaps matches TRBD1 (6 bases). This CDR3 has 13 amino acids. Germline CDR1 reads SGHAT; CDR2 reads FQNNGV. Trimming stripped 10 bases from V and 8 bases from J, with 20 bases between. The CDR3 nucleotides read TGTGCCATTTCTCGGGGGGGCGCAGCGGGCTACACCTTC. Amino acids: CAISRGGAAGYTF.

In this sample, this clone turned up once. V and J are TRBV28 and TRBJ2-7; 7 positions match TRBD1. V lost 2 bases, J lost 3 bases, and 4 bases stayed unmatched. This CDR3 is 14 amino acids long. Per the germline V gene, CDR1 is MDHEN and CDR2 is SYDVKM. The CDR3 nucleotides are TGTGCCAGCAGTTTAAGACAGGGCTTCTACGAGCAGTACTTC. Translated, it gives CASSLRQGFYEQYF.

This clone was recorded a few times. V and J are TRBV2 and TRBJ1-3; 8 bases are a match to TRBD1. The CDR3 spans 14 residues. With 10 bases clipped from V and 4 bases from J, the junction kept 9 bases outside the gene matches. In germline, CDR1 is SNHLY, CDR2 FYNNEI. The CDR3 is CATYLRQGGNTIYF. DNA for the CDR3: TGTGCCACCTATTTGAGACAGGGGGGAAACACCATATATTTT.

V gene TRBV5-6 combines with J gene TRBJ2-1; 7 bases line up with TRBD2. J lost 5 bases, V lost 3 bases, and 5 bases had no gene match. The CDR3 runs to 14 residues. Germline V lookup: CDR1 SGHDT, CDR2 YYEEEE. The CDR3 loop reads CASSSASGHNEQFF. CDR3 bases: TGTGCCAGCAGCTCCGCTAGCGGCCACAATGAGCAGTTCTTC. Full variable domain (rest looked up from reference TRBV5-6 and TRBJ2-1): DAGVTQSPTHLIKTRGQQVTLRCSPKSGHDTVSWYQQALGQGPQFIFQYYEEEERQRGNFPDRFSGHQFPNYSSELNVNALLLGDSALYLCASSSASGHNEQFFGPGTRLTVL.

The V and J genes are TRBV5-4 and TRBJ2-7; D perhaps matches TRBD1 (5 bases). Trimming removed 4 bases at V and 1 base at J, with 9 bases between. Germline assignment: CDR1 SGHNT and CDR2 YYREEE (reference sequence). CDR3 length: 13 residues. CDR3 bases: TGTGCCAGCAGCGGAACAGGATCCTACGAGCAGTACTTC. Amino acids: CASSGTGSYEQYF.

In this sample, this clone turned up once. The junction shows a germline mismatch at one end, possibly a read error. The same CDR3 can be traced to other DNA sequences in this sample. This rearrangement joins TRBV7-7 to TRBJ2-5, with D possibly TRBD1 on 5 matching bases. The germline V gene has CDR1 SSHAT and CDR2 FNYEAQ (reference sequence). The CDR3 has 14 amino acids. The CDR3 DNA is TGTGCTAGCAGCGCAGCTAGGGGACAAGAGACCCAGTACTTC. Translation: CASSAARGQETQYF.

This clone occurred once. The CDR3 sequence is CATGPRLSSYNEQFF. The CDR3 bases are TGTGCCACAGGGCCCCGCTTATCCTCCTACAATGAGCAGTTCTTC. The chain links TRBV19 to TRBJ2-1, with a possible D match to TRBD1 (5 bases). CDR1 and CDR2 from the germline V gene are LNHDA and SQIVND (reference sequence). The CDR3 has 15 amino acids. The V end was cut by 10 bases, the J end by 0 bases, with 16 bases between.

CDR3 sequence reads: CASSQGQGRFGEQFF. CDR3 DNA: TGCGCCAGCAGCCAGGGACAGGGGAGGTTTGGTGAGCAGTTCTTC. The V and J genes are TRBV5-1 and TRBJ2-1; 10 bases align to TRBD1. CDR3 size: 15 residues. The V and J ends lost 4 bases and 9 bases, in that order; junction bases with no gene match: 10. The germline CDR1 and CDR2 sequences are SGHRS and YFSETQ. Based on the CDR3 plus reference TRBV5-1 and TRBJ2-1, the full variable domain is KAGVTQTPRYLIKTRGQQVTLSCSPISGHRSVSWYQQTPGQGLQFLFEYFSETQRNKGNFPGRFSGRQFSNSRSEMNVSTLELGDSALYLCASSQGQGRFGEQFFGPGTRLTVL.

The sample holds a few counts of this clone. The genes are TRBV28 and TRBJ2-7, with D possibly matching TRBD2 (5 bases). V lost 7 bases, J lost 5 bases, and 12 bases lay in between. The CDR3 is 12 residues long. CDR1 and CDR2 from the germline V gene are MDHEN and SYDVKM. As DNA, the CDR3 is TGTGCCAGCACCCGTGGACTGGACGAGCAGTACTTC. Encoded protein: CASTRGLDEQYF.

This clone has just a few counts. The chain couples TRBV2 to TRBJ2-1; tentative D call: TRBD2 (5 bases). CDR3 length equals 14 residues. V was pared by 6 bases and J by 0 bases, with 9 bases between. Germline lookup yields CDR1 SNHLY and CDR2 FYNNEI. The CDR3 spells CASRDDYSYNEQFF. The DNA for the CDR3 is TGTGCCAGCAGAGACGACTACTCCTACAATGAGCAGTTCTTC.

The V and J genes are TRBV11-2 and TRBJ1-2; TRBD1 aligns across 7 bases. The CDR3 length is 13 residues. Trimming cost V 2 bases and J 5 bases; bases outside gene matches: 2. Looked up from germline, CDR1 is SGHAT and CDR2 is FQNNGV. The CDR3 reads CASSLSGGYGYTF. The CDR3 region has the DNA TGTGCCAGCAGCTTATCAGGGGGTTATGGCTACACCTTC.

This chain uses TRBV13 with TRBJ1-2, with D uncertain. V lost 4 bases and J 4 bases, leaving 13 bases between the germline ends. The germline V gene has CDR1 PRHDT and CDR2 FYEKMQ (reference sequence). This CDR3 contains 14 residues. The chain's CDR3 is CASSSRASGYGYTF. CDR3 in DNA: TGTGCCAGCAGCTCCCGGGCTAGCGGCTATGGCTACACCTTC.

The CDR3 DNA follows: TGTGCCAGCAGTCCTCGGGGGGCTTCCTACGAGCAGTACTTC. It specifies CASSPRGASYEQYF. The chain carries TRBV27 and TRBJ2-7; weak D call: TRBD2 (7 bases). Trimming took off 5 bases at V and 1 base at J, with 12 bases between the two ends. The CDR3 totals 14 residues. Germline-derived CDR1 and CDR2 are MNHEY and SMNVEV (reference sequence).

The CDR3 DNA sequence: TGTGCCATCAGTGAGGGCGGGGACGAGCAGTACTTC. Its translation: CAISEGGDEQYF. V usage is TRBV10-3 and J usage is TRBJ2-7; maybe TRBD2 (6 bases). Germline V gives CDR1 ENHRY, CDR2 SYGVKD. This CDR3 region has 12 residues. V lost 2 bases and J 5 bases, leaving 7 bases between the germline ends.

The rearrangement links TRBV6-6 to TRBJ2-3; weak D call: TRBD1 (5 bases). The ends were cut back, 6 bases at V and 4 bases at J, with 20 bases in the middle. This CDR3 is 16 amino acids long. Germline CDR1 reads MNHNY; CDR2 reads SVGAGI (reference sequence). The CDR3 is CASSPGRPRRADTQYF. The CDR3 nucleotides are TGTGCCAGCAGCCCAGGACGCCCCCGCAGGGCAGATACGCAGTATTTT.

The chain links TRBV11-3 to TRBJ2-7; 7 bases map to TRBD2. V gave up 4 bases and J gave up 0 bases; unmatched junction bases: 6. The germline gives CDR1 SGHNT, CDR2 YENEEA. The CDR3 has 15 residues. The CDR3 here is CASSSYGGSSYEQYF. The CDR3 DNA follows: TGTGCCAGCAGCTCCTACGGCGGGAGCTCCTACGAGCAGTACTTC. The full variable domain, in which reference TRBV11-3 and TRBJ2-7 provide the parts outside the CDR3, is EAGVVQSPRYKIIEKKQPVAFWCNPISGHNTLYWYLQNLGQGPELLIRYENEEAVDDSQLPKDRFSAERLKGVDSTLKIQPAELGDSAVYLCASSSYGGSSYEQYFGPGTRLTVT.

This clone was seen a handful of times. The chain combines TRBV28 with TRBJ1-2; 10 bases are a match to TRBD1. CDR3 size: 16 residues. The V segment lost 6 bases and the J segment 2 bases; nucleotides outside the gene matches: 9. The germline V gene encodes CDR1 MDHEN and CDR2 SYDVKM. The CDR3 protein is CASRGTGTGVNYGYTF. As DNA, the CDR3 is TGTGCCAGCAGGGGGACCGGGACAGGGGTAAACTATGGCTACACCTTC.

The rearrangement uses TRBV4-3 and TRBJ1-4; D ambiguous. This CDR3 is built from 15 residues. V lost 2 bases and J lost 4, with 11 bases in between. Germline V gene lookup returns CDR1 LGHNA and CDR2 YSLEER. The chain's CDR3 is CASSQLASGNEKLFF. DNA of the CDR3: TGCGCCAGCAGCCAACTCGCCAGCGGTAATGAAAAACTGTTTTTT.

The chain has TRBV2 and TRBJ1-1; D unclear. This CDR3 contains 13 residues. Germline CDR1 is SNHLY and CDR2 is FYNNEI. V was clipped by 6 bases and J by 6 bases, with 14 bases between them. The CDR3 sequence is CASSLEREAEAFF. The CDR3 DNA follows: TGTGCCAGCAGCCTGGAGAGAGAGGCTGAAGCTTTCTTT.

V usage is TRBV6-1 and J usage is TRBJ1-6, with D perhaps TRBD1 (5 bases). Trimming removed 3 bases from V and 6 bases from J, with 9 bases in between. Germline V gene data show CDR1 as MNHNS and CDR2 as SASEGT. The CDR3 has 14 amino acids. DNA for the CDR3: TGTGCCAGCAGTGACCTCAGGGTTAATTCACCCCTCCACTTT. This codes for CASSDLRVNSPLHF.

The rearrangement joins TRBV7-8 to TRBJ2-5; D is possibly TRBD1 (6 bases). V lost 8 bases to trimming and J lost 5 bases, with 12 bases between them. The V gene's germline CDR1 is SGHVS and CDR2 FQNEAQ. This CDR3 contains 12 residues. The CDR3 region is CASQGFWETQYF. The CDR3 DNA is TGTGCCAGCCAGGGGTTCTGGGAGACCCAGTACTTC.

This chain links TRBV29-1 with TRBJ2-3, with 7 bases fitting TRBD2. With 8 bases clipped from V and 2 bases from J, the junction kept 13 bases outside the gene matches. The CDR3 extends over 15 amino acids. The V gene's germline CDR1 is SQVTM and CDR2 ANQGSEA. The CDR3 DNA is TGCAGCAAAACGGGGGAGGGAGGGCCCACAGATACGCAGTATTTT. Amino acids: CSKTGEGGPTDTQYF.

This clone was recorded only once. This chain uses TRBV5-1 with TRBJ1-2, with D possibly TRBD1 on 6 matching bases. The CDR3 is 16 amino acids. Germline values: CDR1 SGHRS, CDR2 YFSETQ. Trimming took 3 bases from V and 3 from J, leaving 18 bases between them. The DNA of the CDR3 is TGCGCCAGCAGCTCACAGGGTGGGGATGGAGACTATGGCTACACCTTC. Protein product: CASSSQGGDGDYGYTF.

The rearrangement uses TRBV27 and TRBJ1-2; 8 bases fit TRBD1. The CDR3 extends over 12 amino acids. V was pared by 4 bases and J by 8 bases, with 3 bases of the junction left unmatched. CDR1 MNHEY and CDR2 SMNVEV come from the germline V gene (reference sequence). In DNA form, the CDR3 reads TGTGCCAGCAGTTCAGGGGGCCGGGGCTACACCTTC. Translated, it gives CASSSGGRGYTF.

This chain links TRBV15 with TRBJ2-1; 11 bases align to TRBD1. V gave up 0 bases and J gave up 9 bases; unmatched junction bases: 4. Germline CDR1 is LNHNV and CDR2 is YYDKDF (reference sequence). CDR3 length equals 15 residues. CDR3 in DNA: TGTGCCACCAGCAGAGAGGACAGGGGGCATGGTGAGCAGTTCTTC. This codes for CATSREDRGHGEQFF.

The chain couples TRBV11-3 to TRBJ2-3; tentatively, D is TRBD2 (5 bases). The CDR3 consists of 14 residues. CDR1 is SGHNT and CDR2 is YENEEA in the germline V gene. V lost 2 bases and J lost 1, with 7 bases in between. The CDR3 here is CASSLKGGTDTQYF. CDR3 coding DNA: TGTGCCAGCAGCTTAAAGGGAGGCACAGATACGCAGTATTTT. The full variable domain, with the rest looked up from reference TRBV11-3 and TRBJ2-3, is EAGVVQSPRYKIIEKKQPVAFWCNPISGHNTLYWYLQNLGQGPELLIRYENEEAVDDSQLPKDRFSAERLKGVDSTLKIQPAELGDSAVYLCASSLKGGTDTQYFGPGTRLTVL.

The rearrangement uses TRBV19 and TRBJ1-5; TRBD1 might be the D (5 bases). CDR1 is LNHDA and CDR2 is SQIVND in the germline V gene (reference sequence). The CDR3 totals 15 residues. Trimming left V 5 bases short and J 4 bases short, with 15 bases between. DNA for the CDR3: TGTGCCAGTAGTGCCTTGACAGATTCAAATCAGCCCCAGCATTTT. The encoded protein is CASSALTDSNQPQHF.